The sequence of this T cell receptor (beta chain) was determined in a study of T cells in Graves' hyperthyroidism and ophthalmopathy. RNA transcripts served as the template for amplifying TCR beta CDR3 regions. Initially, a first-round RT-PCR of the TCR CDR3 employed the HTBI primer set. TCRdb recomputed calls from the multiplex PCR reads with MiXCR, one row per CDR3 protein. The sample lists hundreds of thousands of distinct CDR3 sequences, roughly 15% occurring once. The sequencing sample was made of blood. This clonotype originated in a woman between 45 and 60 years old with Graves' ophthalmopathy.

For the CDR3, the DNA is TGTGCCAGCAGCTTAATCTGGGCAGGGGGAGAGGCTTTCTTT. It specifies CASSLIWAGGEAFF. The rearrangement links TRBV7-8 to TRBJ1-1; 7 bases match TRBD1. The junction had 11 bases not matched to a gene; V was cut back by 2 bases and J by 11 bases. This CDR3 has 14 residues. The germline V gene has CDR1 SGHVS and CDR2 FQNEAQ. The full variable domain, in which reference TRBV7-8 and TRBJ1-1 provide the parts outside the CDR3, is GAGVSQSPRYKVAKRGQDVALRCDPISGHVSLFWYQQALGQGPEFLTYFQNEAQLDKSGLPSDRFFAERPEGSVSTLKIQRTQQEDSAVYLCASSLIWAGGEAFFGQGTRLTVV.